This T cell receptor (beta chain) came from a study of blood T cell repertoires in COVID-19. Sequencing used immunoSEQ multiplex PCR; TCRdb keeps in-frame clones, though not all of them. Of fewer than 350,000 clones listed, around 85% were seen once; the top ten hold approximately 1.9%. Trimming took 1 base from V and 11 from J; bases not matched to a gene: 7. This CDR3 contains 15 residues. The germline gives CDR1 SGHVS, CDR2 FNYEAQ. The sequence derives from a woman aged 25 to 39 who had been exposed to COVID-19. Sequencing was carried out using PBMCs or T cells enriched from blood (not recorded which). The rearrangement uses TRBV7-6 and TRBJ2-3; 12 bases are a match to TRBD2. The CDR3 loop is CASSLGLAGVDGQYF. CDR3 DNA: TGTGCCAGCAGCTTAGGACTAGCGGGGGTAGATGGGCAGTATTTT.